One and the same sample provided the 30 T cell receptor beta chains below, sequenced in a study of Ad26.COV2.S vaccination and SARS-CoV-2 variants. Treatment here: around 19 received Ad26.COV2.S at low or high dose, single or two shots; 5 received placebo; per-sample allocation not given. The samples were gathered on day 63 after the first injection of vaccine or placebo. Data came from immunoSEQ multiplex PCR; TCRdb stores just in-frame clones and leaves some out. The data contain 360,000 or so clones, around 91% of them singletons. This specimen consisted of peripheral blood, obtained in a trial of Ad26.COV2.S vaccine versus placebo. The receptor set was obtained from a person between 18 and 65 years old who received the Ad26.COV2.S COVID-19 vaccine or a placebo.

The genes are TRBV7-2 and TRBJ2-7; 11 positions match TRBD2. Germline assignment: CDR1 SGHTA and CDR2 FQGNSA. This CDR3 has 15 amino acids. J gave up 4 bases and V 2 bases, and 4 bases lay outside the gene matches. The CDR3 loop reads CASSLTSGSGYEQYF. The CDR3 bases are TGTGCCAGCAGCTTAACTAGCGGGAGCGGTTACGAGCAGTACTTC.

This chain links TRBV18 with TRBJ2-1, with D perhaps TRBD1 (5 bases). Trimming took 3 bases from V and 11 from J, leaving 29 bases between them. Germline loops: CDR1 KGHSH, CDR2 LQKENI. The CDR3 is 18 residues long. CDR3 sequence reads: CASSPPKGHYAFLGKQFF. The CDR3 DNA reads TGTGCCAGCTCACCGCCCAAAGGACATTATGCCTTCCTTGGGAAGCAGTTCTTC. Looking up the rest from reference TRBV18 and TRBJ2-1 gives the full variable domain: NAGVMQNPRHLVRRRGQEARLRCSPMKGHSHVYWYRQLPEEGLKFMVYLQKENIIDESGMPKERFSAEFPKEGPSILRIQQVVRGDSAAYFCASSPPKGHYAFLGKQFFGPGTRLTVL.

The genes are TRBV7-6 and TRBJ2-5; D is possibly TRBD2 (5 bases). Germline CDR1 reads SGHVS; CDR2 reads FNYEAQ. The CDR3 length is 13 residues. V was pared by 0 bases and J by 9 bases, with 11 bases between. The CDR3 loop is CASSLAEAGAQYF. The CDR3 DNA is TGTGCCAGCAGCTTAGCCGAGGCCGGGGCCCAGTACTTC.

The chain has TRBV6-2 or TRBV6-3 and TRBJ2-7; possibly TRBD2 for D (7 bases). CDR1 is MNHEY and CDR2 is SVGEGT in the germline V gene. Trimming stripped 5 bases from V and 2 bases from J, with 13 bases between. CDR3 size: 14 residues. The CDR3 here is CASSKGGGTYEQYF. CDR3 in DNA: TGTGCCAGCAGTAAAGGCGGGGGCACCTACGAGCAGTACTTC.

The chain combines TRBV9 with TRBJ1-2; 8 nucleotides align to TRBD1. V was pared by 0 bases and J by 7 bases, with 11 bases of the junction left unmatched. From germline, CDR1 is SGDLS and CDR2 YYNGEE. CDR3 size: 16 residues. DNA for the CDR3: TGTGCCAGCAGCGTAGCCTCTTCAGGGGGCCGAGGTGGCTACACCTTC. Translated, it gives CASSVASSGGRGGYTF.

CDR3 sequence (DNA): TGTGCCAGTAGTATTTTCAGGGAAAACCAGATGTGGAATCAGCCCCAGCATTTT. Amino acid sequence: CASSIFRENQMWNQPQHF. This chain joins TRBV19 and TRBJ1-5; possible D gene TRBD1, 5 bases. The germline CDR1 and CDR2 sequences are LNHDA and SQIVND (reference sequence). The CDR3 contains 18 residues. V was shortened by 3 bases and J by 4 bases, with 22 bases between the two germline ends.

V usage is TRBV28 and J usage is TRBJ1-4, with D possibly being TRBD1 (5 bases). The CDR3 totals 16 residues. Trimming took off 5 bases at V and 7 bases at J, with 20 bases between the two ends. Germline CDR1 and CDR2: MDHEN and SYDVKM. The CDR3 loop reads CASSPTGSWGGEKLFF. The CDR3 DNA is TGTGCCAGCAGTCCCACCGGCAGCTGGGGGGGTGAAAAACTGTTTTTT.

V gene TRBV24-1 combines with J gene TRBJ2-7; possible D gene TRBD2, 6 bases. Trimming took off 1 base at V and 9 bases at J, with 18 bases between the two ends. Germline V gene data show CDR1 as KGHDR and CDR2 as SFDVKD. This CDR3 has 15 amino acids. CDR3 DNA: TGTGCCACCAGTGATTTTCGGGAGCCGTCTACGGGGCAGTACTTC. Translation: CATSDFREPSTGQYF.

The gene calls are TRBV6-5 and TRBJ1-1; D call uncertain. CDR1 and CDR2 from the germline V gene are MNHEY and SVGAGI. This CDR3 region has 15 residues. The ends were cut back, 7 bases at V and 0 bases at J, with 15 bases in the middle. The CDR3 DNA sequence: TGTGCCAGCACCAAACTTAATCGAATGAACACTGAAGCTTTCTTT. Residues: CASTKLNRMNTEAFF.

The CDR3 nucleotides are TGTGCCTGGAGTGTAAATTACCAAGAGACCCAGTACTTC. Translating it yields CAWSVNYQETQYF. The chain employs TRBV30 and TRBJ2-5; D uncertain. V was trimmed by 0 bases and J by 0 bases, leaving 5 bases between them. The germline V gene has CDR1 GTSNPN and CDR2 SVGIG (reference sequence). There are 13 residues in the CDR3.

The chain is built from TRBV19 and TRBJ2-1, with D perhaps matching TRBD1 or TRBD2 (5 bases each). The germline V gene has CDR1 LNHDA and CDR2 SQIVND (reference sequence). The germline V and J ends were trimmed by 4 bases and 7 bases, with 8 bases remaining between them. This CDR3 is 12 amino acids long. CDR3 nucleotides: TGTGCCAGTAGTAGCAGGGAGAATGAGCAGTTCTTC. This encodes CASSSRENEQFF.

V usage is TRBV2 and J usage is TRBJ2-1, with D possibly matching TRBD2 (5 bases). The V end lost 4 bases, the J end lost 14 bases, and 12 bases lay between the germline ends. CDR1 SNHLY and CDR2 FYNNEI come from the germline V gene. This CDR3 region has 11 residues. The chain's CDR3 is CASSAEDSEFF. In DNA, the CDR3 is TGTGCCAGCAGTGCCGAGGATAGCGAGTTCTTC.

V usage is TRBV9 and J usage is TRBJ1-2; D not certain. The CDR3 has 13 residues. Germline lookup yields CDR1 SGDLS and CDR2 YYNGEE. Trimming took off 2 bases at V and 8 bases at J, with 13 bases between the two ends. CDR3 in amino acids: CASSVPYHGGYTF. The CDR3 DNA follows: TGTGCCAGCAGCGTCCCTTACCATGGAGGCTACACCTTC.

The chain combines TRBV9 with TRBJ1-6, with D maybe TRBD1 (6 bases). Looked up from germline, CDR1 is SGDLS and CDR2 is YYNGEE. This CDR3 has 16 amino acids. With 3 bases removed from V and 9 bases from J, the gap between germline ends came to 19 bases. The DNA for the CDR3 is TGTGCCAGCAGCGCCATGGGGGGCATTGATAGTTCACCCCTCCACTTT. This codes for CASSAMGGIDSSPLHF.

The V gene is TRBV27, the J gene TRBJ1-2; 9 bases are shared with TRBD1. Trimming at V came to 3 bases and at J to 8 bases, leaving 7 bases not matched to a gene. CDR3 size: 14 residues. In germline, CDR1 is MNHEY, CDR2 SMNVEV (reference sequence). This CDR3 reads CASSFSGTGYGYTF. In nucleotides, the CDR3 is TGTGCCAGCAGTTTCTCCGGGACAGGGTACGGCTACACCTTC.

This clone was detected only once. The V call is TRBV6-2 or TRBV6-3, the J call TRBJ2-2; TRBD2 is a possible D gene (5 bases). Germline lookup yields CDR1 MNHEY and CDR2 SVGEGT. The CDR3 is made up of 16 amino acids. The V end lost 6 bases, the J end lost 4 bases, and 18 bases lay between the germline ends. The CDR3 nucleotides are TGTGCCAGCAGCATCGGGAAGAGCCCAGCCACCGGGGAGCTGTTTTTT. Protein product: CASSIGKSPATGELFF.

The chain recombines TRBV12-3 or TRBV12-4 with TRBJ1-1; D is unresolved. V lost 3 bases and J 4 bases, leaving 9 bases between the germline ends. The CDR3 is 13 amino acids. The CDR3 loop reads CASSFGLSTEAFF. CDR3 DNA: TGTGCCAGCAGTTTCGGTTTGAGCACTGAAGCTTTCTTT.

V gene TRBV9 combines with J gene TRBJ1-6; no firm D call. V was trimmed by 0 bases and J by 8 bases, leaving 9 bases between them. The CDR3 runs 14 residues. CDR1 SGDLS and CDR2 YYNGEE come from the germline V gene. The CDR3 coding sequence is TGTGCCAGCAGCGTAGTGGGTTTTGATTCACCCCTCCACTTT. Residues: CASSVVGFDSPLHF.

This chain links TRBV4-1 with TRBJ1-2; D remains unclear. Germline-derived CDR1 and CDR2 are MGHRA and YSYEKL. Trimming removed 2 bases from V and 4 bases from J, with 11 bases in between. The CDR3 consists of 14 residues. The CDR3 region has the DNA TGCGCCAGCAGCCAACCTCGAGGCGGCTATGGCTACACCTTC. This gives the protein CASSQPRGGYGYTF.

The V gene is TRBV6-6, the J gene TRBJ2-6; tentatively, D is TRBD2 (5 bases). V lost 8 bases to trimming and J lost 2 bases, with 16 bases between them. This CDR3 is built from 16 residues. From germline, CDR1 is MNHNY and CDR2 SVGAGI (reference sequence). As DNA, the CDR3 is TGTGCCAGCTATCCGCCAGGCGGGCCTGGGGCCAACGTCCTGACTTTC. Amino acid sequence: CASYPPGGPGANVLTF.

This clone appeared a few times. The chain has TRBV5-1 and TRBJ1-5, with 9 bases fitting TRBD1. Germline assignment: CDR1 SGHRS and CDR2 YFSETQ. This CDR3 has 15 residues. J gave up 3 bases and V 1 base, and 2 bases lay outside the gene matches. DNA for the CDR3: TGCGCCAGCAGCTTGACAGGGGGCGACAATCAGCCCCAGCATTTT. It specifies CASSLTGGDNQPQHF.

In its sample, this clone was seen once. The CDR3 DNA reads TGTGCCAGCAGTCTCCGCCTAGGGGCTAGCGGGGGTCACATTCAGTACTTC. This sequence encodes CASSLRLGASGGHIQYF. The chain recombines TRBV6-6 with TRBJ2-4; TRBD2 matches at 10 bases. The V gene end was trimmed by 5 bases and the J gene end by 8 bases; junction bases not matched to a gene: 15. CDR3 size: 17 residues. CDR1 and CDR2 from the germline V gene are MNHNY and SVGAGI (reference sequence).

V and J are TRBV28 and TRBJ2-7; D gene uncertain. Germline assignment: CDR1 MDHEN and CDR2 SYDVKM. V dropped 3 bases and J dropped 6 bases, with 18 bases sitting between them. The CDR3 runs to 15 residues. CDR3 protein: CASSFPKAWISEQYF. CDR3 coding DNA: TGTGCCAGCAGTTTCCCCAAAGCGTGGATCTCCGAGCAGTACTTC.

This clone was picked up one time. V gene TRBV11-3 combines with J gene TRBJ2-1; D possibly corresponds to TRBD2 (6 bases). This CDR3 spans 16 amino acids. The germline V and J ends were trimmed by 3 bases and 0 bases, with 12 bases remaining between them. From germline, CDR1 is SGHNT and CDR2 YENEEA. The CDR3 is CASSFQRASSYNEQFF. The CDR3 region has the DNA TGTGCCAGCAGCTTCCAGCGGGCCAGCTCCTACAATGAGCAGTTCTTC.

The chain is built from TRBV5-4 and TRBJ2-1; D ambiguous. In germline, CDR1 is SGHNT, CDR2 YYREEE (reference sequence). The CDR3 sequence is 15 residues long. The V end lost 4 bases, the J end lost 3 bases, and 14 bases lay between the germline ends. The CDR3 protein is CASSIVPSYYNEQFF. CDR3 nucleotides: TGTGCCAGCAGCATAGTTCCCTCTTACTACAATGAGCAGTTCTTC.

The chain is built from TRBV24-1 and TRBJ2-1; 16 bases align to TRBD2. The CDR3 extends over 20 amino acids. The V gene's germline CDR1 is KGHDR and CDR2 SFDVKD. Trimming cost V 7 bases and J 1 base; bases outside gene matches: 12. This CDR3 is CATSPLSGLAGGPSYNEQFF. In DNA form, the CDR3 reads TGTGCCACCAGCCCACTTTCGGGACTAGCGGGAGGGCCATCCTACAATGAGCAGTTCTTC.

The rearrangement links TRBV5-1 to TRBJ1-2; 11 positions match TRBD1. The CDR3 loop spans 19 amino acids. Losses at the gene ends were 0 bases for V and 1 base for J; bases not matched to a gene: 11. Germline V lookup: CDR1 SGHRS, CDR2 YFSETQ. The DNA of the CDR3 is TGCGCCAGCAGCTTGGATGGTTTGGACAGGGGGCTGAGTAACTATGGCTACACCTTC. Amino acid sequence: CASSLDGLDRGLSNYGYTF. The variable domain in full, with the rest retrieved from reference TRBV5-1 and TRBJ1-2, is KAGVTQTPRYLIKTRGQQVTLSCSPISGHRSVSWYQQTPGQGLQFLFEYFSETQRNKGNFPGRFSGRQFSNSRSEMNVSTLELGDSALYLCASSLDGLDRGLSNYGYTFGSGTRLTVV.

This clone was counted between two and nine times. This chain uses TRBV7-9 with TRBJ1-1; 9 nucleotides agree with TRBD1. The CDR3 runs 13 residues. With V trimmed by 5 bases and J by 5 bases, 3 bases remained unmatched. Germline V gene sequence: CDR1 SEHNR, CDR2 FQNEAQ (reference sequence). The CDR3 nucleotides are TGTGCCAGCAGCACGGACAGGGGAACTGAAGCTTTCTTT. Translation gives CASSTDRGTEAFF.

The rearrangement links TRBV11-2 to TRBJ2-5, with TRBD2 matching over 9 bases. CDR1 and CDR2 (germline): SGHAT, FQNNGV. The junction had 7 bases not matched to a gene; V was cut back by 4 bases and J by 1 base. The CDR3 contains 16 residues. DNA for the CDR3: TGTGCCAGCAGCTCGCTAGCGGGGAGGATCCAAGAGACCCAGTACTTC. Translation: CASSSLAGRIQETQYF.

Only one count was recorded for this clone. The V and J genes are TRBV15 and TRBJ1-5, with TRBD1 matching over 7 bases. Germline loops: CDR1 LNHNV, CDR2 YYDKDF (reference sequence). The CDR3 extends over 15 amino acids. The J segment lost 3 bases and the V segment lost 6 bases, leaving 8 bases of the junction unmatched. CDR3 residues: CATRPGQQNNQPQHF. CDR3 nucleotide sequence: TGTGCCACCAGGCCGGGACAGCAGAACAATCAGCCCCAGCATTTT.